A selection of T cell receptor beta chains follows, all from one sample in a study of vaccination and CD4 T cells after COVID-19. TCRdb re-called the PCR reads with MiXCR, one entry per CDR3 protein. The sample records 20,000 to 25,000 distinct CDR3 sequences, 46% being singletons. No antigen has been identified for these receptors. The specimen was CD4+ T cells from blood, cultured in vitro, collected about 7 months after SARS-CoV-2 vaccination. These receptors all come from a human donor who had recovered from COVID-19. The CDR3 runs from the conserved cysteine through the conserved F or W. Fields, in order: V gene, CDR3 protein.

V: TRBV10-3; CDR3: CAISWDRVKETQYF
V: TRBV12-3/TRBV12-4; CDR3: CASSDFGDETQYF
V: TRBV20-1; CDR3: CSARRFGRGTEAFF
V: TRBV18; CDR3: CASSWRSSQGGQETQYF
V: TRBV2; CDR3: CASTLAGNGYTF
V: TRBV24-1; CDR3: CATSAGGDQETQYF
V: TRBV6-1; CDR3: CASSEPGENSPLHF
V: TRBV7-8; CDR3: CASSRQGSQETQYF
V: TRBV20-1; CDR3: CSAGGGQGFTEAFF
V: TRBV20-1; CDR3: CSATDRPSYEQYF
V: TRBV20-1; CDR3: CSAPGTGIPIQYF
V: TRBV20-1; CDR3: CSGRGQVTYEQYF
V: TRBV20-1; CDR3: CSARDPGGGEQYF
V: TRBV7-2; CDR3: CASSLERTYYEQYF
V: TRBV7-3; CDR3: CASSPGNNEQFF
V: TRBV6-1; CDR3: CASSEPDRGETQYF
V: TRBV20-1; CDR3: CSAEGASDTQYF
V: TRBV27; CDR3: CASTPYGSGEAFF
V: TRBV7-2; CDR3: CASSETLRGETQYF
V: TRBV24-1; CDR3: CATSDGQGDQPQHF
V: TRBV25-1; CDR3: CASSTSRGGPYYTF
V: TRBV20-1; CDR3: CSARDNGQGSIAGGLNTQYF
V: TRBV7-9; CDR3: CASSSLSGRAETQYF
V: TRBV6-1; CDR3: CASSEASLAGEETQYF
V: TRBV15; CDR3: CATSREDGQETQYF
V: TRBV6-4; CDR3: CASRQGIGYGYTF
V: TRBV20-1; CDR3: CSAGGSNYGYTF
V: TRBV10-3; CDR3: CAIREAYDRVTNYGYTF
V: TRBV7-9; CDR3: CASSLTQGNTEAFF
V: TRBV7-2; CDR3: CASSLAQGSGQPQHF
V: TRBV19; CDR3: CASGPGGGNTEAFF
V: TRBV6-2/TRBV6-3; CDR3: CASSYEGAATDTQYF
V: TRBV27; CDR3: CASSQFRPGTDYYEQYF
V: TRBV7-2; CDR3: CASSLLDQGVGEQYF
V: TRBV20-1; CDR3: CSARGVVRGSSTETQYF
V: TRBV6-5; CDR3: CASSYSKRAATEAFF
V: TRBV6-1; CDR3: CASSEAVQKVNQPQHF
V: TRBV10-3; CDR3: CAISEYLSQGLGYTF
V: TRBV19; CDR3: CASSRQGGGNYGYTF
V: TRBV6-1; CDR3: CATTPGQGFPLNYGYTF
V: TRBV20-1; CDR3: CSARTDSLNTEAFF
V: TRBV6-1; CDR3: CASRWGDTEAFF
V: TRBV2; CDR3: CASSEVAWRGQETQYF
V: TRBV4-2; CDR3: CASSQEGTGDQPQHF
V: TRBV6-1; CDR3: CASSETGLYEQYF
V: TRBV20-1; CDR3: CSANPGPSLNEQFF
V: TRBV7-9; CDR3: CASSLLAVRLAGTDTQYF
V: TRBV15; CDR3: CATSGGEGTQYF
V: TRBV15; CDR3: CATSQRVRNEQFF
V: TRBV20-1; CDR3: CSARRASGLQEQFF
V: TRBV7-2; CDR3: CASSSTFNVVINGYTF
V: TRBV5-6; CDR3: CASSAGQLYEQYF